This T cell receptor (beta chain) was documented in a study of radiotherapy plus CTLA-4 blockade in lung cancer (dated by TCRdb to between 2018 and 2020). About the investigation overall: Among enrolled patients, around 20% had an objective response and 31% reached disease control.

The library was obtained by the immunoSEQ multiplex PCR assay. In TCRdb, the immuneACCESS table is reduced to in-frame sequences with V and J assigned. These tables do not hold every clone; where another copy was compared, an unresolved V gene accounts for under half, and the others remain unexplained. The sample data list 100,000 to 150,000 clones, and about 83% of these were observed just once. The top ten clones comprise approximately 5.2% of the sample. This clone was seen a few times. Its binding antigen is unknown. It has no much larger one-base neighbor in the sample; base qualities were not kept. What the work shows at the level of the full study, not this receptor alone: After treatment with radiotherapy and ipilimumab, TCR clones that originated in tumors expanded in peripheral blood. Early dynamic changes in blood T cell clones, together with increased serum interferon-beta after radiation, were reported as the strongest predictors of response.

In this study, focal radiation therapy paired with CTLA-4 blockade (ipilimumab) was tested in patients who had chemo-refractory metastatic non-small-cell lung cancer. V lost 2 bases and J lost 2 bases; the stretch between them is 11 bases long. The germline V gene supplies CDR1 ENHRY and CDR2 SYGVKD. The CDR3 covers 15 residues, taking in both the cysteine and the phenylalanine. This entry keeps only the CDR3 DNA: 45 bases, framed from base 1. The specimen comprised peripheral blood, sampled from a patient treated with radiotherapy plus ipilimumab. The rearrangement joined TRBV10-3 to TRBJ2-3, with TRBD2 perhaps the D gene, on 6 matching bases. The sequence came from a human donor with non-small cell lung cancer who had a partial response to radiotherapy plus ipilimumab. Here is the DNA: TGTGCCATCAGTGAGGTTGGAGGGAACACAGATACGCAGTATTTT. Its protein is CAISEVGGNTDTQYF.